The 24 T cell receptor beta chains in this list originate from one sample, sequenced in a study of blood T cells in healthy people across ages. Primers used in a second PCR of roughly 7 to 11 cycles were a sample-barcoded 5' primer and a J-beta primer mix. MiXCR, applied by TCRdb to the 5' RACE reads, yields one record per CDR3 protein. The table shows over 500,000 distinct CDR3 sequences, with around 50% occurring only once. The sample was blood. The origin of the receptors is a woman over 75 in good health.

This chain connects TRBV9 to TRBJ2-3; D gene ambiguous. The V gene lost 7 bases and the J gene lost 0 bases, with 12 bases spanning the gap. This CDR3 contains 14 residues. CDR1 is SGDLS and CDR2 is YYNGEE in the germline V gene. The CDR3 protein is CASRTGSSTDTQYF. CDR3 DNA: TGTGCCAGCCGTACTGGCTCTAGCACAGATACGCAGTATTTT.

This clonotype was counted many times. A much larger clone lies a single base off, so this may be a read error. The chain couples TRBV29-1 to TRBJ2-5, with D unresolved. The CDR3 consists of 11 residues. Germline V gene data show CDR1 as SQVTM and CDR2 as ANQGSEA. The CDR3 spells CSGEDRETQYF. Here the CDR3 DNA reads TGCAGCGGTGAAGATAGGGAGACCCAGTACTTC.

The chain is built from TRBV29-1 and TRBJ1-1, with D possibly matching TRBD1 (5 bases). The CDR3 runs to 11 residues. The ends were cut back, 7 bases at V and 6 bases at J, with 12 bases in the middle. Germline V gene lookup returns CDR1 SQVTM and CDR2 ANQGSEA. CDR3 sequence reads: CSATGTPEAFF. The CDR3 region has the DNA TGCAGCGCAACCGGGACCCCTGAAGCTTTCTTT.

The chain couples TRBV20-1 to TRBJ1-1, with 7 bases aligning to TRBD1. In germline, CDR1 is DFQATT, CDR2 SNEGSKA (reference sequence). The CDR3 runs 13 residues. Trimming at V came to 3 bases and at J to 3 bases, leaving 4 bases not matched to a gene. Written as DNA, the CDR3 is TGCAGTGCTAGGACAGGGATGGACACTGAAGCTTTCTTT. It codes for CSARTGMDTEAFF.

The chain combines TRBV5-4 with TRBJ2-5; TRBD2 matches at 11 bases. With 4 bases clipped from V and 5 bases from J, the junction kept 13 bases outside the gene matches. Per germline, CDR1 SGHNT and CDR2 YYREEE (reference sequence). The CDR3 sequence is 17 residues long. The CDR3 here is CASSRPETSGDKETQYF. The CDR3, as DNA: TGTGCCAGCAGCCGACCAGAGACTAGCGGGGATAAGGAGACCCAGTACTTC.

This clonotype has a count of ten or more. The gene calls are TRBV5-1 and TRBJ2-1, with 13 positions matching TRBD2. The germline gives CDR1 SGHRS, CDR2 YFSETQ. This CDR3 comprises 15 residues. The V segment lost 4 bases and the J segment 7 bases; nucleotides outside the gene matches: 5. CDR3 in DNA: TGCGCCAGCAGCGTACCGGGACTAGCGGGGAATGAGCAGTTCTTC. It codes for CASSVPGLAGNEQFF. Based on the CDR3 plus reference TRBV5-1 and TRBJ2-1, the full variable domain is KAGVTQTPRYLIKTRGQQVTLSCSPISGHRSVSWYQQTPGQGLQFLFEYFSETQRNKGNFPGRFSGRQFSNSRSEMNVSTLELGDSALYLCASSVPGLAGNEQFFGPGTRLTVL.

The chain has TRBV27 and TRBJ1-2; 9 bases are a match to TRBD1. The CDR3 has 16 residues. With 2 bases clipped from V and 2 bases from J, the junction kept 6 bases outside the gene matches. Germline V gene data show CDR1 as MNHEY and CDR2 as SMNVEV (reference sequence). The CDR3 here is CASSLGGQGWNYGYTF. In nucleotides, the CDR3 is TGTGCCAGCAGTTTAGGTGGACAGGGGTGGAACTATGGCTACACCTTC.

The chain recombines TRBV2 with TRBJ1-4; D might be TRBD1 (5 bases). Germline V lookup: CDR1 SNHLY, CDR2 FYNNEI. The CDR3 length is 13 residues. Trimming removed 6 bases from V and 5 bases from J, with 10 bases in between. The CDR3 protein is CASRRQFNEKLFF. CDR3 DNA sequence: TGTGCCAGCAGGAGACAGTTCAATGAAAAACTGTTTTTT. Using reference TRBV2 and TRBJ1-4 for the parts outside the CDR3, the full variable domain is EPEVTQTPSHQVTQMGQEVILRCVPISNHLYFYWYRQILGQKVEFLVSFYNNEISEKSEIFDDQFSVERPDGSNFTLKIRSTKLEDSAMYFCASRRQFNEKLFFGSGTQLSVL.

The chain carries TRBV6-5 and TRBJ1-2; TRBD1 agrees at 7 bases. This CDR3 contains 12 residues. With V trimmed by 10 bases and J by 3 bases, 5 bases remained unmatched. The V gene's germline CDR1 is MNHEY and CDR2 SVGAGI. Written as DNA, the CDR3 is TGTGCCACTCGACAGGGTGACTATGGCTACACCTTC. Translation gives CATRQGDYGYTF.

This clonotype was seen a handful of times. This rearrangement joins TRBV12-3 or TRBV12-4 to TRBJ1-1; the D is unclear. The CDR3 covers 14 residues. V lost 1 base, J lost 1 base, and 7 bases lay in between. The CDR3 sequence: CASSLGEENTEAFF. Here the CDR3 DNA reads TGTGCCAGCAGTTTAGGTGAGGAGAACACTGAAGCTTTCTTT.

The CDR3 nucleotides are TGTGCCAGCAGCGAACAGACCTATGGCTACACCTTC. Translated, it gives CASSEQTYGYTF. V is TRBV25-1 and J is TRBJ1-2; D is unresolved. Trimming pared 6 bases from V and 4 bases from J, leaving 9 bases between. Germline V lookup: CDR1 MGHDK, CDR2 SYGVNS. This CDR3 has 12 amino acids.

Many counts were recorded for this clonotype. The chain recombines TRBV12-3 or TRBV12-4 with TRBJ1-5; D call uncertain. The CDR3 is 15 amino acids. V gave up 7 bases and J gave up 0 bases, with 13 bases separating them. The CDR3 is CASTTREGSNQPQHF. CDR3 nucleotides: TGTGCCAGCACCACGAGGGAGGGTAGCAATCAGCCCCAGCATTTT.

This clonotype was counted only a few times. The V and J genes are TRBV20-1 and TRBJ1-2; 9 positions agree with TRBD1. Germline V gene sequence: CDR1 DFQATT, CDR2 SNEGSKA (reference sequence). J was trimmed by 8 bases and V by 4 bases; bases with no gene match: 11. This CDR3 comprises 14 residues. As DNA, the CDR3 is TGCAGTGCTACTAGACTGGGACAGGGTGGCGGCTACACCTTC. Protein product: CSATRLGQGGGYTF.

J is TRBJ2-1 and V is TRBV11-3; TRBD1 might be the D (6 bases). This CDR3 has 15 amino acids. Per germline, CDR1 SGHNT and CDR2 YENEEA. The germline V and J ends were trimmed by 3 bases and 4 bases, with 13 bases remaining between them. The CDR3 reads CASSFRQDGYNEQFF. CDR3 coding DNA: TGTGCCAGCAGCTTCAGACAGGACGGGTACAATGAGCAGTTCTTC.

This clonotype was counted once. This may be a read error: a much more frequent sequence differs by one nucleotide. This chain joins TRBV20-1 and TRBJ2-7; TRBD2 matches at 10 bases. The V segment lost 5 bases and the J segment 6 bases; nucleotides outside the gene matches: 10. The CDR3 has 14 residues. Germline V gene lookup returns CDR1 DFQATT and CDR2 SNEGSKA (reference sequence). The CDR3 loop reads CSAGVTSGIGEQYF. The CDR3 nucleotides read TGCAGTGCTGGAGTTACTAGCGGGATAGGCGAGCAGTACTTC.

Concerning this clonotype: A much larger clone lies one base from this, so it may be a read error. The chain employs TRBV7-9 and TRBJ2-5; D remains ambiguous. The V end lost 0 bases, the J end lost 11 bases, and 22 bases lay between the germline ends. The CDR3 has 16 residues. The germline CDR1 and CDR2 sequences are SEHNR and FQNEAQ (reference sequence). CDR3: CASSLAGQYIHNEQYF. The DNA of the CDR3 is TGTGCCAGCAGCTTAGCCGGGCAGTATATCCACAATGAGCAGTACTTC. Looking up the rest from reference TRBV7-9 and TRBJ2-5 gives the full variable domain: DTGVSQNPRHKITKRGQNVTFRCDPISEHNRLYWYRQTLGQGPEFLTYFQNEAQLEKSRLLSDRFSAERPKGSFSTLEIQRTEQGDSAMYLCASSLAGQYIHNEQYFGPGTRLLVL.

This clonotype was counted once. One end of the junction fails to match germline, which may point to a read error. The gene calls are TRBV12-3 or TRBV12-4 and TRBJ2-3, with a possible D match to TRBD2 (6 bases). The CDR3 consists of 15 residues. The CDR3 DNA is TGTGGCAGCAGTTACGGCGGGACGACCGCAGATACGCAGTATTTT. Its protein product is CGSSYGGTTADTQYF.

Many counts were recorded for this clonotype. The chain carries TRBV19 and TRBJ2-5; 7 bases agree with TRBD2. Trimming took 0 bases from V and 5 from J; bases not matched to a gene: 9. CDR1 is LNHDA, CDR2 SQIVND, per germline (reference sequence). This CDR3 spans 16 amino acids. The CDR3 nucleotides read TGTGCCAGTAGTATAGATCGGCTAGCGGAAGGCGAGACCCAGTACTTC. The encoded protein is CASSIDRLAEGETQYF.

For this clonotype: A much larger clonotype is one base distant, so this may be a read error. The chain employs TRBV2 and TRBJ2-1; 7 positions match TRBD1. CDR1 and CDR2 from the germline V gene are SNHLY and FYNNEI. The CDR3 sequence is 11 residues long. The V segment lost 11 bases and the J segment 7 bases; nucleotides outside the gene matches: 5. The CDR3 nucleotides read TGTGCCGGCAAGGGGGCTAATGAGCAGTTCTTC. The encoded protein is CAGKGANEQFF.

DNA for the CDR3: TGCGCCAGCAGCTCACAGGGGAGCGGGGCCGAGCAGTACTTC. As protein: CASSSQGSGAEQYF. V usage is TRBV5-1 and J usage is TRBJ2-5, with D perhaps being TRBD1 or TRBD2 (7 bases each). The better agreement between TRBJ2-7 and the DNA end casts doubt on the J call. Germline CDR1 SGHRS, CDR2 YFSETQ. This CDR3 has 14 amino acids.

The V call is TRBV20-1, the J call TRBJ2-1, with D perhaps matching TRBD2 (6 bases). Per the germline V gene, CDR1 is DFQATT and CDR2 is SNEGSKA (reference sequence). V lost 3 bases and J lost 5, with 14 bases in between. The CDR3 runs 14 residues. The DNA of the CDR3 is TGCAGTGCTAGGAAGGACTACCCGGACAATGAGCAGTTCTTC. Protein product: CSARKDYPDNEQFF.

This clonotype occurred a few times. The CDR3: CASSPRQGLDGYTF. DNA of the CDR3: TGTGCCAGCAGTCCTCGACAGGGGTTGGATGGCTACACCTTC. The rearrangement uses TRBV12-3 or TRBV12-4 and TRBJ1-2; 8 bases line up with TRBD1. After removal of 5 bases from V and 6 bases from J, the junction contained 8 bases not matched to a gene. CDR3 length equals 14 residues.

This clonotype was seen a handful of times. V and J are TRBV30 and TRBJ2-1; D gene uncertain. Germline-derived CDR1 and CDR2 are GTSNPN and SVGIG (reference sequence). The CDR3 sequence is 12 residues long. Trimming stripped 0 bases from V and 5 bases from J, with 5 bases between. The chain's CDR3 is CAWSVTHNEQFF. CDR3 DNA sequence: TGTGCCTGGAGTGTAACCCACAATGAGCAGTTCTTC.

In its sample, this clonotype was seen a few times. The V and J genes are TRBV12-3 or TRBV12-4 and TRBJ1-1, with D perhaps matching TRBD1 (5 bases). The CDR3 runs to 11 residues. Trimming pared 10 bases from V and 10 bases from J, leaving 16 bases between. CDR3 sequence: CATTAGARAFF. The CDR3 DNA is TGTGCCACCACCGCCGGGGCCAGAGCTTTCTTT.